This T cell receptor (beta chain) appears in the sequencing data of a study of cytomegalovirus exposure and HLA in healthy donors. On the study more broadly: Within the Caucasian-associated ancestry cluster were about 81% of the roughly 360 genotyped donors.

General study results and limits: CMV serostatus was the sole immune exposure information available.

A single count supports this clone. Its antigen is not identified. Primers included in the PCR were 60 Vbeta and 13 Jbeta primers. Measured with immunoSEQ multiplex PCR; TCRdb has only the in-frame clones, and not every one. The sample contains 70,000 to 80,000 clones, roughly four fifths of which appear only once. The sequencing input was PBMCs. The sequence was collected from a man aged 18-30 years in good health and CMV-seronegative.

CDR3 sequence (DNA): TGTGCCAGCAGTTACTCGGCGGCGACTGGCTACACCTTC. Translation: CASSYSAATGYTF. This chain links TRBV6-5 with TRBJ1-2, with D hard to call. The CDR3 runs 13 residues. With 0 bases removed from V and 7 bases from J, the gap between germline ends came to 9 bases. CDR1 is MNHEY and CDR2 is SVGAGI in the germline V gene.